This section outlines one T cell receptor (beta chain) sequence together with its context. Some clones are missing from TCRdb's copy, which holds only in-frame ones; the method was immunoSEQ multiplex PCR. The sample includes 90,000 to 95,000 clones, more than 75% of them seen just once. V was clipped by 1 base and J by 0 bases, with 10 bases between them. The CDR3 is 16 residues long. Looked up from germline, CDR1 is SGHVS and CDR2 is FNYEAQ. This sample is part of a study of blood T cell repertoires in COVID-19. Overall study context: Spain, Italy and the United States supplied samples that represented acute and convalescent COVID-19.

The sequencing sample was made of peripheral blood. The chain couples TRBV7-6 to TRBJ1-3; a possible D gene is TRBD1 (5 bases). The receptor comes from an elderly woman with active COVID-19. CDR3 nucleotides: TGTGCCAGCAGCTTAGTAGGGGACTACTCTGGAAACACCATATATTTT. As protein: CASSLVGDYSGNTIYF. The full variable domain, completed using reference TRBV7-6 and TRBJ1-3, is GAGVSQSPRYKVTKRGQDVALRCDPISGHVSLYWYRQALGQGPEFLTYFNYEAQQDKSGLPNDRFSAERPEGSISTLTIQRTEQRDSAMYRCASSLVGDYSGNTIYFGEGSWLTVV.